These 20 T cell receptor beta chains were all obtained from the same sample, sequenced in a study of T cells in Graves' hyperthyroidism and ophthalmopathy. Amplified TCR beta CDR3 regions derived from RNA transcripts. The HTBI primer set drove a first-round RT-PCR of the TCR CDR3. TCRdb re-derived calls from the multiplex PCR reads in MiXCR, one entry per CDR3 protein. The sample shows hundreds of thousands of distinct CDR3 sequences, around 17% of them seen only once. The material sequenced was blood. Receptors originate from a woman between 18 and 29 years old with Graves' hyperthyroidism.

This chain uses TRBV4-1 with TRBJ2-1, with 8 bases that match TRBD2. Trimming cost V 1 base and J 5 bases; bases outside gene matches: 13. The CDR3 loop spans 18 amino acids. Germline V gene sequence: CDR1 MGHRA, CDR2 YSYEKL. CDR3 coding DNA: TGCGCCAGCAGCCAAGTAACGGGAGGGCCTGTGAGGAACAATGAGCAGTTCTTC. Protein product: CASSQVTGGPVRNNEQFF.

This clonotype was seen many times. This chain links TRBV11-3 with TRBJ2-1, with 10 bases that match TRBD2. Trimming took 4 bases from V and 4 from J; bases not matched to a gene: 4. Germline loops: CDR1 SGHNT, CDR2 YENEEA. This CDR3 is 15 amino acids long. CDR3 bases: TGTGCCAGCAGCTCGGGACTAGCGCGTTACAATGAGCAGTTCTTC. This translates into CASSSGLARYNEQFF.

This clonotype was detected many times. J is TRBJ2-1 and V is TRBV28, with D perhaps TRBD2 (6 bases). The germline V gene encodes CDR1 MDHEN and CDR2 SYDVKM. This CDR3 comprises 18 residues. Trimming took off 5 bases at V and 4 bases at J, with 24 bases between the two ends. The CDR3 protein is CASSQMPLARNSYNEQFF. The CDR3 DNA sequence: TGTGCCAGCAGTCAAATGCCACTAGCACGCAATTCTTACAATGAGCAGTTCTTC.

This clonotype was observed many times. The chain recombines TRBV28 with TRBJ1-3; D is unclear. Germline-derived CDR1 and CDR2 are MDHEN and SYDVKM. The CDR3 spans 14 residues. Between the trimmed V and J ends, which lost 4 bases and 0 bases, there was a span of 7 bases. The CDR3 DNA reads TGTGCCAGCAGTTGGGGTGACTCTGGAAACACCATATATTTT. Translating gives CASSWGDSGNTIYF.

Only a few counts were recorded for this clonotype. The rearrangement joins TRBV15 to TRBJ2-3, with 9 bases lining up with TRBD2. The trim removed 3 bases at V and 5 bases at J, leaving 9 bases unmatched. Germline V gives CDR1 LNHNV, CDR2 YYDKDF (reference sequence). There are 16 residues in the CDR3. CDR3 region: CATSSVRGRGKDTQYF. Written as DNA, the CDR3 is TGTGCCACCAGCAGCGTCCGCGGGAGGGGTAAAGATACGCAGTATTTT.

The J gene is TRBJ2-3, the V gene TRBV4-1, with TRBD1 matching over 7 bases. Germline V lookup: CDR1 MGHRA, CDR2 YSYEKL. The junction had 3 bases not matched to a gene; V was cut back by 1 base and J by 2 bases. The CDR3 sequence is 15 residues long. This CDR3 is CASSQVGQPTDTQYF. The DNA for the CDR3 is TGCGCCAGCAGCCAAGTGGGACAGCCCACAGATACGCAGTATTTT.

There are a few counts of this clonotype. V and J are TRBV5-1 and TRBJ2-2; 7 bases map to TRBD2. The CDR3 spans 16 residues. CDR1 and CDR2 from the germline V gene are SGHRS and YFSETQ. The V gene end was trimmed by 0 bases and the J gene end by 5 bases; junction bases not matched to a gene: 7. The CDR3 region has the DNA TGCGCCAGCAGCTTGGATGCGGGAGTGTGGACCGGGGAGCTGTTTTTT. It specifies CASSLDAGVWTGELFF.

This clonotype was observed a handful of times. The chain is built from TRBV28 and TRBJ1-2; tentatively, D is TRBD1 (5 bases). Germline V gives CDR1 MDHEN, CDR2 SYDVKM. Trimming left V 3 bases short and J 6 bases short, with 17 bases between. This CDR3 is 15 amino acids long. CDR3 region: CASSFAGFGLNGYTF. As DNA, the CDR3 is TGTGCCAGCAGTTTCGCAGGGTTTGGTTTAAATGGCTACACCTTC.

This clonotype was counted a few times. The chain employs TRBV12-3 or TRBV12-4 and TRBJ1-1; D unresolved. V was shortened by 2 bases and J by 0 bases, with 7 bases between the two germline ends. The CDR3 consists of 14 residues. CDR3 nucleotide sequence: TGTGCCAGCAGTTTATCTCTCATGAACACTGAAGCTTTCTTT. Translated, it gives CASSLSLMNTEAFF.

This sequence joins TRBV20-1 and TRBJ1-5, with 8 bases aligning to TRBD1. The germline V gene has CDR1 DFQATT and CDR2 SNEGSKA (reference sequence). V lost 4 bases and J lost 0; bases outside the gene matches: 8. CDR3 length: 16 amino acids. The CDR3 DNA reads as TGCAGTGCTACCGGGACAGGAGCTGTTAGCAATCAGCCCCAGCATTTT. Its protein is CSATGTGAVSNQPQHF.

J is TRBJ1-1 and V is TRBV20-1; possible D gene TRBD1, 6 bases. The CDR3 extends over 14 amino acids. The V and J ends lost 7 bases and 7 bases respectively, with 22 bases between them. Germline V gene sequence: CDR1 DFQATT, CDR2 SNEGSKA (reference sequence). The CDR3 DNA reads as TGCAGTGTACAAAGCACCCGGGGGGGCCGTGAAGCTTTCTTT. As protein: CSVQSTRGGREAFF.

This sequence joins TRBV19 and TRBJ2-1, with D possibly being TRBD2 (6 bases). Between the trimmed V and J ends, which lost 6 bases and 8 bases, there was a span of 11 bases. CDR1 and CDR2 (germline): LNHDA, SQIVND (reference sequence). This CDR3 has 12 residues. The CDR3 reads CASSRLGYEQFF. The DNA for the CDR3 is TGTGCCAGTAGCCGACTAGGGTATGAGCAGTTCTTC.

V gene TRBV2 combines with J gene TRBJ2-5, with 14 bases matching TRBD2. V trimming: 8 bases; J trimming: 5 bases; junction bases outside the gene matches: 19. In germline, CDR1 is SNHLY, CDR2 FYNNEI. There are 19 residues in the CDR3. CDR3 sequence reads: CASGELPGLAGVQTETQYF. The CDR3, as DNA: TGTGCCAGCGGGGAATTACCGGGACTAGCGGGAGTGCAGACGGAGACCCAGTACTTC.

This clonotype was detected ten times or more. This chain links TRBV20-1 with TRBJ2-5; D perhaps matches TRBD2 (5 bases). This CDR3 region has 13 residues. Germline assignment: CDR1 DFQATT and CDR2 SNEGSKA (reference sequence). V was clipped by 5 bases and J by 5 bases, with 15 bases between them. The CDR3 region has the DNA TGCAGTGCTGTGGCCCCTGGGGAGGAGACCCAGTACTTC. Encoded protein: CSAVAPGEETQYF.

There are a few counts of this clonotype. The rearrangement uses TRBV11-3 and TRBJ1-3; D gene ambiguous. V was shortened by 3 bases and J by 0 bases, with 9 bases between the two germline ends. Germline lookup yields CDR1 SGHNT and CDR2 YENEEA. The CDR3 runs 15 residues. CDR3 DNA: TGTGCCAGCAGCTTTTCCCCGGACTCTGGAAACACCATATATTTT. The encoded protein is CASSFSPDSGNTIYF.

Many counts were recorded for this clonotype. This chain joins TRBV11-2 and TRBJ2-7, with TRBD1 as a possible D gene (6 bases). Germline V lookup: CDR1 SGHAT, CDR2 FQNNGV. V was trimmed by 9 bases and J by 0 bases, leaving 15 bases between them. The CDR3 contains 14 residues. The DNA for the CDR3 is TGTGCCAGTGGACAGACAGTGAGCTCCTACGAGCAGTACTTC. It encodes CASGQTVSSYEQYF.

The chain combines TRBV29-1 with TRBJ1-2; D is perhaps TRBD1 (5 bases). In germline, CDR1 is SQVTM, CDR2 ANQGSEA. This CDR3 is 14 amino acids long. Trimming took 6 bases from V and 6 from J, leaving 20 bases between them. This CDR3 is CSVRKPGVEDGYTF. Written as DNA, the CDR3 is TGCAGCGTACGTAAACCGGGGGTTGAGGATGGCTACACCTTC.

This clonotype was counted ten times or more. CDR3 in amino acids: CASSYPRGERRPLLEGYTF. As DNA, the CDR3 is TGTGCCAGCAGTTACCCCCGTGGAGAACGACGGCCGCTGTTGGAGGGCTACACCTTC. The genes are TRBV6-2 or TRBV6-3 and TRBJ1-2; D remains ambiguous. CDR3 length: 19 residues. The V end was cut by 2 bases, the J end by 8 bases, with 30 bases between. Germline V CDR1 and CDR2: MNHEY, SVGEGT.

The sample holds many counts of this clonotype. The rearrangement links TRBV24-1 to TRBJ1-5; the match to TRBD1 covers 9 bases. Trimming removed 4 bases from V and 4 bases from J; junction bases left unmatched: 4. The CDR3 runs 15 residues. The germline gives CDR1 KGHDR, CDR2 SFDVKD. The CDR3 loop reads CATSERDRANQPQHF. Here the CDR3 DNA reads TGTGCCACCAGTGAACGGGACAGGGCAAATCAGCCCCAGCATTTT.

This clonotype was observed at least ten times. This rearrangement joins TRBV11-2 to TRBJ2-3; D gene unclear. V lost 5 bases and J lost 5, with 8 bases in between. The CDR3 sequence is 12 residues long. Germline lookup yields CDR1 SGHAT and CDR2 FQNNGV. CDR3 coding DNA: TGTGCCAGCAGCATACAAAGAGATACGCAGTATTTT. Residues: CASSIQRDTQYF. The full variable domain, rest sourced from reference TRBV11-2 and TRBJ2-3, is EAGVAQSPRYKIIEKRQSVAFWCNPISGHATLYWYQQILGQGPKLLIQFQNNGVVDDSQLPKDRFSAERLKGVDSTLKIQPAKLEDSAVYLCASSIQRDTQYFGPGTRLTVL.